These 14 T cell receptor beta chains were sequenced from one sample in a study of T cell clonality in common variable immunodeficiency. Clones were sequenced by immunoSEQ multiplex PCR, and TCRdb holds only the in-frame ones, with some missing. This sample comprises roughly 70,000 clones, none seen once only. Material: peripheral blood mononuclear cells. The receptors derive from a person aged 18 to 75 in good health.

This clone was counted at least ten times. The CDR3 is cut off 3 residues early in the read; its end comes from the germline J gene. The chain combines TRBV30 with TRBJ2-2, with D perhaps matching TRBD2 (6 bases). V was trimmed by 2 bases and J by 6 bases, leaving 7 bases between them. The CDR3 covers 12 residues. From germline, CDR1 is GTSNPN and CDR2 SVGIG (reference sequence). The DNA read from the CDR3 is TGTGCCTGGAGTCTAGCGTCCGGGGAG. Its protein is CAWSLASGE. The full CDR3 sequence reads CAWSLASGELFF. Based on the CDR3 plus reference TRBV30 and TRBJ2-2, the full variable domain is SQTIHQWPATLVQPVGSPLSLECTVEGTSNPNLYWYRQAAGRGLQLLFYSVGIGQISSEVPQNLSASRPQDRQFILSSKKLLLSDSGFYLCAWSLASGELFFGEGSRLTVL.

Remarks on this clone: From the germline J gene comes the end of the CDR3, since the read stops 3 residues before it. The chain couples TRBV6-1 to TRBJ1-2; D is ambiguous. Germline V CDR1 and CDR2: MNHNS, SASEGT. The CDR3 spans 13 residues. Partial CDR3 DNA: TGTGCCAGCAGTGTAGAGGTGCAACAGCCC. It translates to CASSVEVQQP. The entire CDR3 reads CASSVEVQQPYTF.

This clone was counted at least ten times. The read ends 3 residues early relative to the CDR3; the germline J gene fills the gap. The chain uses TRBV19 and TRBJ1-6; D not resolved. The CDR3 totals 13 residues. Germline V gene lookup returns CDR1 LNHDA and CDR2 SQIVND (reference sequence). V was shortened by 1 base and J by 7 bases, with 5 bases between the two germline ends. CDR3 protein: CASSIGANSPLHF. CDR3 bases read: TGTGCCAGTAGTATAGGGGCCAATTCACCC. Full variable domain (outside the CDR3, taken from reference TRBV19 and TRBJ1-6): DGGITQSPKYLFRKEGQNVTLSCEQNLNHDAMYWYRQDPGQGLRLIYYSQIVNDFQKGDIAEGYSVSREKKESFPLTVTSAQKNPTAFYLCASSIGANSPLHFGNGTRLTVT.

This clone was recorded at least ten times. The read ends 3 residues early relative to the CDR3; the germline J gene fills the gap. The chain couples TRBV14 to TRBJ1-2; TRBD1 matches 7 bases. Per the germline V gene, CDR1 is SGHDN and CDR2 is FVKESK. The CDR3 is 14 amino acids. V gave up 1 base and J gave up 7 bases; unmatched junction bases: 6. The sequenced part of the CDR3 DNA is TGTGCCAGCAGCCAAGTCAGACAGGGAGGTGGC. Residues: CASSQVRQGGG. The full CDR3 reads CASSQVRQGGGYTF.

This clone was picked up many times. The read falls 3 residues short of the CDR3 end, and the missing part is taken from the germline J gene. V is TRBV7-3 and J is TRBJ2-2; a possible D gene is TRBD2 (6 bases). The germline V gene encodes CDR1 SGHTA and CDR2 FQGTGA. The V gene lost 2 bases and the J gene lost 8 bases, with 18 bases spanning the gap. CDR3 size: 16 residues. The CDR3 DNA, read in part, is TGTGCCAGCAGCTTATTGGGGGGACCCTCCCCGGGGGAG. Amino acid sequence: CASSLLGGPSPGE. The whole CDR3 protein is CASSLLGGPSPGELFF.

This clone was picked up many times. The CDR3 extends 3 residues past the end of the read, so its final part is completed from the germline J gene. This chain connects TRBV29-1 to TRBJ2-1; TRBD2 matches at 10 bases. Germline V gene lookup returns CDR1 SQVTM and CDR2 ANQGSEA. This CDR3 spans 14 amino acids. J was trimmed by 4 bases and V by 6 bases; bases with no gene match: 6. This CDR3 is CSVLTSGPYNEQFF. CDR3 DNA, as far as it was read: TGCAGCGTCTTGACTAGCGGGCCGTACAATGAG.

This clone was counted ten times or more. The CDR3 end lies 3 residues beyond the end of the read and is filled in from the germline J gene. The V call is TRBV29-1, the J call TRBJ2-7, with 9 nucleotides matching TRBD1. The CDR3 runs 13 residues. V trimming: 6 bases; J trimming: 6 bases; junction bases outside the gene matches: 9. The germline V gene has CDR1 SQVTM and CDR2 ANQGSEA. The covered CDR3 bases are TGCAGCGTAGCTACAGGGGGCCCCCGCGAG. It encodes CSVATGGPRE. The full CDR3 protein is CSVATGGPREQYF.

This clone has at least ten counts. The CDR3 end is not reached by the read, which stops 3 residues before it; the germline J gene fills it in. The V gene is TRBV6-1, the J gene TRBJ2-3; D may be TRBD2 (6 bases). In germline, CDR1 is MNHNS, CDR2 SASEGT. This CDR3 is built from 15 residues. The CDR3: CASSVYRGGRRTQYF. Partial CDR3 DNA: TGTGCCAGCAGTGTTTATCGGGGAGGCAGACGAACG.

This clone was picked up many times. The observed sequence ends 3 residues before the CDR3 terminus, with the missing tail filled in from the germline J gene. The chain joins TRBV7-9 to TRBJ2-1; D may be TRBD2 (6 bases). This CDR3 is built from 15 residues. V was cut by 1 base and J by 8 bases, with 15 bases left in between. Germline CDR1 and CDR2: SEHNR and FQNEAQ (reference sequence). The sequenced CDR3 bases are TGTGCCAGCAGCTTAGTAGCACTAGCATTACATGAG. Residues: CASSLVALALHE. The full CDR3 protein is CASSLVALALHEQFF.

This clone was observed many times. Sequencing ends 3 residues short of the CDR3 end; the germline J gene provides the rest. This chain connects TRBV5-1 to TRBJ2-3, with 7 bases lining up with TRBD2. The V gene's germline CDR1 is SGHRS and CDR2 YFSETQ. V shed 4 bases, J shed 0 bases, and the junction held 8 bases outside the gene matches. CDR3 length: 16 amino acids. The part of the CDR3 DNA that was read is TGCGCCAGCAGCGCCGGACTAGTTTCTAGCACAGATACG. This translates into CASSAGLVSSTDT. The whole CDR3 reads CASSAGLVSSTDTQYF.

This clone was detected many times. At one end the junction does not follow the germline gene, possibly because of a read error. With the read ending 3 residues before the CDR3 end, the germline J gene is used to fill in that end. V and J are TRBV19 and TRBJ2-7, with TRBD1 identical over 12 bases. The CDR3 is made up of 15 amino acids. Germline CDR1 reads LNHDA; CDR2 reads SQIVND (reference sequence). This CDR3 reads CASSMGTGGSNEQYF. The sequenced CDR3 bases are TGTGCCAGTAGTATGGGGACAGGGGGCTCCAACGAG.

In its sample, this clone was seen many times. The DNA ends 3 residues before the CDR3 does, and the rest of the CDR3 is filled in from the germline J gene. The chain couples TRBV5-1 to TRBJ2-7; 7 nucleotides line up with TRBD1. There are 13 residues in the CDR3. CDR1 is SGHRS and CDR2 is YFSETQ in the germline V gene. With V trimmed by 4 bases and J by 3 bases, 4 bases remained unmatched. The covered CDR3 bases are TGCGCCAGCAGCCGGGACAGCAACTACGAG. It translates to CASSRDSNYE. The full CDR3 reads CASSRDSNYEQYF.

This clone was detected ten times or more. This CDR3 is CASSPLGTERLELFF. Partial CDR3 DNA: TGTGCCAGCAGTCCGCTCGGGACAGAAAGGTTGGAG. The genes are TRBV28 and TRBJ2-2; 7 nucleotides align to TRBD1. Sequencing ends 3 residues short of the CDR3 end; the germline J gene provides the rest. Germline V CDR1 and CDR2: MDHEN, SYDVKM. The CDR3 spans 15 residues. The ends lost 5 bases at V and 10 bases at J; junction bases unmatched: 13.

This clone was seen repeatedly, ten times or more. The read is 3 residues too short to cover the CDR3 end, so that end is filled in from the germline J gene. This sequence joins TRBV7-8 and TRBJ2-5; no clear D gene. Germline V gives CDR1 SGHVS, CDR2 FQNEAQ. V gave up 4 bases and J gave up 5 bases, with 11 bases separating them. The CDR3 is 13 residues long. CDR3 region: CASSSAARETQYF. CDR3 DNA, as far as it was read: TGTGCCAGCAGCTCGGCGGCCCGGGAGACC.